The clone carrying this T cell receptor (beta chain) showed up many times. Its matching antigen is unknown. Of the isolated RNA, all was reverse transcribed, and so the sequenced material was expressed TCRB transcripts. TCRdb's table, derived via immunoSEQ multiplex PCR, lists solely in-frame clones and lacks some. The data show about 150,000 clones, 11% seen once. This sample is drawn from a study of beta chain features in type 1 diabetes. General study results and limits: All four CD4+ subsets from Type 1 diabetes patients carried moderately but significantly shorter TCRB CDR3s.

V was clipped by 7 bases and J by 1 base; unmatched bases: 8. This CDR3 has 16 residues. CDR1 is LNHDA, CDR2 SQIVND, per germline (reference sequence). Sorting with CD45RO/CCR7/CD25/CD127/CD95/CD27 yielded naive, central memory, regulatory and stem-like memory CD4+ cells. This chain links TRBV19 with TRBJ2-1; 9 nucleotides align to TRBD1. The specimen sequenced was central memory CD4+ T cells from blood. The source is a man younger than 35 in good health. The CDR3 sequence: CASTPPGQGSYNEQFF. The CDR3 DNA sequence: TGTGCCAGTACACCTCCGGGACAGGGTTCCTACAATGAGCAGTTCTTC.